These T cell receptor beta chains were read from a single sample in a study of regulatory T cells in long-lasting Graves disease. A single record per CDR3 protein comes from TCRdb applying MiXCR to the multiplex PCR reads. The table lists about 470,000 distinct CDR3 sequences, around 21% of them singletons, with approximately 8% in the top ten. This sample comprised peripheral blood mononuclear cells (PBMCs), obtained when the disease was refractory, from a patient treated with antithyroid drugs. Receptors were obtained from a female donor with Graves disease. CDR3s include the opening cysteine and the closing phenylalanine or tryptophan. The D gene is left open where the match is weak. A row's size may be missing; if present it is once, few, many or a size class.

d_gene,j_gene,v_gene,abundance,CDR3aa,CDR3nt
.,TRBJ2-7,TRBV13,many,CASSPVGREQYF,TGTGCCAGCAGCCCCGTTGGGCGCGAGCAGTACTTC
.,TRBJ1-1,TRBV30,many,CAWDPTGRTEAFF,TGTGCCTGGGATCCGACAGGTCGTACTGAAGCTTTCTTT
.,TRBJ1-2,TRBV7-2,many,CASSLSADYYGYTF,TGTGCCAGCAGCTTATCAGCGGACTACTATGGCTACACCTTC
TRBD1,TRBJ1-2,TRBV2,many,CASTPPGGGGYTF,TGTGCCAGCACCCCCCCAGGGGGGGGCGGCTACACCTTC
TRBD2,TRBJ2-1,TRBV10-3,.,CAIRLAGDYNEQFF,TGTGCCATAAGACTAGCGGGAGACTACAATGAGCAGTTCTTC
.,TRBJ2-7,TRBV6-1,many,CASTDSYEQYF,TGTGCCAGTACTGACAGCTACGAGCAGTACTTC
.,TRBJ2-7,TRBV30,few,CACQFPGEQYF,TGTGCCTGTCAATTCCCGGGCGAGCAGTACTTC
.,TRBJ2-5,TRBV2,many,CASSGLLRQETQYF,TGTGCCAGCAGCGGCCTTTTGCGGCAAGAGACCCAGTACTTC
TRBD1,TRBJ2-7,TRBV5-1,few,CASSLGRGREQYF,TGCGCCAGCAGCTTGGGCAGGGGGCGCGAGCAGTACTTC
TRBD1,TRBJ2-2,TRBV20-1,few,CSALLGQKNTGELFF,TGCAGTGCGCTCTTGGGACAGAAGAACACCGGGGAGCTGTTTTTT
.,TRBJ2-1,TRBV7-9,few,CASSTGNHNEQFF,TGTGCCAGCAGCACCGGGAATCACAATGAGCAGTTCTTC
TRBD1,TRBJ2-7,TRBV5-6,.,CASSDDPGGIEQYF,TGTGCCAGCAGCGACGACCCAGGGGGCATCGAGCAGTACTTC
.,TRBJ1-1,TRBV5-1,few,CASSLVERGETEAFF,TGCGCCAGCAGCTTGGTTGAAAGGGGGGAAACTGAAGCTTTCTTT
TRBD1,TRBJ2-2,TRBV30,few,CAWDRANTGELFF,TGTGCCTGGGACAGGGCGAACACCGGGGAGCTGTTTTTT
.,TRBJ2-1,TRBV12-3/TRBV12-4,.,CASSSSLTPRASPFYNEQFF,TGTGCCAGCAGTTCCTCCCTAACTCCCCGAGCCTCGCCTTTCTACAATGAGCAGTTCTTC
.,TRBJ2-1,TRBV6-2/TRBV6-3,.,CASSDPRGYNEQFF,TGTGCCAGCAGTGACCCCAGAGGGTACAATGAGCAGTTCTTC
.,TRBJ2-2,TRBV24-1,.,CATSDRTDNTGELFF,TGTGCCACCAGTGACCGCACAGATAACACCGGGGAGCTGTTTTTT
.,TRBJ2-5,TRBV12-5,many,CASAINGSPETQYF,TGTGCTAGTGCCATAAATGGTAGTCCAGAGACCCAGTACTTC
.,TRBJ1-2,TRBV6-1,many,CASSVTPSSPYGYTF,TGTGCCAGCAGTGTAACCCCATCAAGTCCCTATGGCTACACCTTC
.,TRBJ1-1,TRBV20-1,.,CSARDHRTRARKVNTEAFF,TGCAGTGCTAGAGATCACAGGACTAGGGCGAGAAAAGTAAACACTGAAGCTTTCTTT
TRBD1,TRBJ1-1,TRBV7-6,many,CASSLGQGVYTEAFF,TGTGCCAGCAGCCTCGGGCAGGGGGTTTACACTGAAGCTTTCTTT
.,TRBJ1-2,TRBV6-5,.,CASSNSRAKSTGYTF,TGTGCCAGCAGTAACTCCCGGGCCAAGAGCACTGGCTACACCTTC
.,TRBJ1-1,TRBV6-1,many,CASSEATRSMNTEAFF,TGTGCCAGCAGTGAAGCTACCCGGTCAATGAACACTGAAGCTTTCTTT
.,TRBJ2-1,TRBV27,few,CASQGGITYNEQFF,TGTGCCAGCCAAGGGGGGATCACCTACAATGAGCAGTTCTTC
.,TRBJ2-1,TRBV7-9,.,CASSGMGLVAYNEQFF,TGTGCCAGCAGCGGAATGGGACTGGTGGCCTACAATGAGCAGTTCTTC